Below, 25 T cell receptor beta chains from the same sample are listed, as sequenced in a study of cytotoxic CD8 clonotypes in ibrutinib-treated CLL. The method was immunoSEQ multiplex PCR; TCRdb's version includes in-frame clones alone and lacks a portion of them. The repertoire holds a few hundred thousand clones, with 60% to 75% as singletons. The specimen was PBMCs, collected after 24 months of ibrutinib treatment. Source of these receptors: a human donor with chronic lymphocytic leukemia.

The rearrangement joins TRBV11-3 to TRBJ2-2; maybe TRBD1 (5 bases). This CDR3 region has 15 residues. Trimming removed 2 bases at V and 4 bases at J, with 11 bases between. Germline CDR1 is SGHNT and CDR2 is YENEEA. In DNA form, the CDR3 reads TGTGCCAGCAGCTTATCGCAGGGTGGCACCGGGGAGCTGTTTTTT. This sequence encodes CASSLSQGGTGELFF.

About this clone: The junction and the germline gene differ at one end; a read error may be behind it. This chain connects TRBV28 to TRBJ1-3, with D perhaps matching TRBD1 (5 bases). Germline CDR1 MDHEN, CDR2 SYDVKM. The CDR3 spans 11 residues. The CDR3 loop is CASSSQGAVHF. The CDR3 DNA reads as TGTGCCAGCAGTTCCCAGGGTGCTGTACATTTT. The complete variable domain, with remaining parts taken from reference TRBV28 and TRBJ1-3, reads DVKVTQSSRYLVKRTGEKVFLECVQDMDHENMFWYRQDPGLGLRLIYFSYDVKMKEKGDIPEGYSVSREKKERFSLILESASTNQTSMYLCASSSQGAVHFGEGSWLTVV.

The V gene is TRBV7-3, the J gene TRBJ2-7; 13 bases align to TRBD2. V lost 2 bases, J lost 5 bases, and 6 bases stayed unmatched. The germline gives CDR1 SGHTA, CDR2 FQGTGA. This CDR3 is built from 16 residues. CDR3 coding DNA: TGTGCCAGCAGCTTAGCAGGGACTAGCGGGGTCGACGAGCAGTACTTC. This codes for CASSLAGTSGVDEQYF.

The CDR3 DNA follows: TGTGCCAGCAGTTACTCGACGGGTGGGGAGCAGTACTTC. Its translation: CASSYSTGGEQYF. The chain carries TRBV6-6 and TRBJ2-7; no reliable D call. CDR1 MNHNY and CDR2 SVGAGI come from the germline V gene (reference sequence). V lost 0 bases to trimming and J lost 7 bases, with 10 bases between them. The CDR3 runs to 13 residues.

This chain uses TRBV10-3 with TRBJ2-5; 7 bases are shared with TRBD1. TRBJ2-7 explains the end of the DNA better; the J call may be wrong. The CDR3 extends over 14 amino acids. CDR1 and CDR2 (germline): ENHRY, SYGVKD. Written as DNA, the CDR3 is TGTGCCATCACCGAGACAGGGTCAACCTACGAGCAGTACTTC. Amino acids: CAITETGSTYEQYF.

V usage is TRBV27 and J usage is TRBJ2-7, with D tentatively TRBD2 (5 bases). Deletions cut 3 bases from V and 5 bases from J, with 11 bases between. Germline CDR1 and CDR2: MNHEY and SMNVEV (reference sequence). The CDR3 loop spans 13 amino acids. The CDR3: CASSFGGRDEQYF. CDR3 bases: TGTGCCAGCAGTTTCGGCGGGCGCGACGAGCAGTACTTC.

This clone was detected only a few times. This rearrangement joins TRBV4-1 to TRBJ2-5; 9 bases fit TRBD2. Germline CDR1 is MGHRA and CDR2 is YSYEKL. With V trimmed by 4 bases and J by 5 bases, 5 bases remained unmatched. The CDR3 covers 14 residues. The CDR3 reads CASSLAGAGETQYF. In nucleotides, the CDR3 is TGCGCCAGCAGCCTAGCGGGAGCAGGGGAGACCCAGTACTTC.

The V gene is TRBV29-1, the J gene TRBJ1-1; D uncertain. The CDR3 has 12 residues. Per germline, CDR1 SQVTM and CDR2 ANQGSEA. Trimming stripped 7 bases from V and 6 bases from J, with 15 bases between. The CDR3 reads CSASPPDPEAFF. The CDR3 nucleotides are TGCAGCGCCTCACCCCCGGACCCTGAAGCTTTCTTT.

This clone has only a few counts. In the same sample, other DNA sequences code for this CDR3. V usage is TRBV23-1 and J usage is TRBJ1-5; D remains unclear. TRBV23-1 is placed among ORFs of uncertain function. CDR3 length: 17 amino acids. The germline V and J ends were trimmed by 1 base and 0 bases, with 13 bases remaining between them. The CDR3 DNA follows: TGCGCCAGCAGTCAATACCGGCCCCACTATAGCAATCAGCCCCAGCATTTT. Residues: CASSQYRPHYSNQPQHF.

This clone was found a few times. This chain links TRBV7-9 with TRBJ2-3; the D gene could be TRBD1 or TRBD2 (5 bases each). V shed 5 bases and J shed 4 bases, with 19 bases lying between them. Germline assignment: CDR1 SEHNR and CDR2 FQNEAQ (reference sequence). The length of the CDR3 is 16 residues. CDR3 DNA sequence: TGTGCCAGCAGCACAATCCTCGGGACGGCCTCAGATACGCAGTATTTT. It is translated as CASSTILGTASDTQYF. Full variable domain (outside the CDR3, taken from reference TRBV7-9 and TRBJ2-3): DTGVSQNPRHKITKRGQNVTFRCDPISEHNRLYWYRQTLGQGPEFLTYFQNEAQLEKSRLLSDRFSAERPKGSFSTLEIQRTEQGDSAMYLCASSTILGTASDTQYFGPGTRLTVL.

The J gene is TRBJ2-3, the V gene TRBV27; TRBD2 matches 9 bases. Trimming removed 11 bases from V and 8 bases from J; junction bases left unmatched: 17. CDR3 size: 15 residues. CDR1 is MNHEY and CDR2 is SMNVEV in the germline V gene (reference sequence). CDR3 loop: CASQGYEREEGTQYF. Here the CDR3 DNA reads TGTGCCTCCCAGGGGTACGAGCGGGAGGAGGGTACGCAGTATTTT.

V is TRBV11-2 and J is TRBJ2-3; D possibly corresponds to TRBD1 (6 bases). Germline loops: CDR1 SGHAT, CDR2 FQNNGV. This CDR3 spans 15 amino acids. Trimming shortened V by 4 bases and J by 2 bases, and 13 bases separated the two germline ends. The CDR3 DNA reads TGTGCCAGCAGCTCGACGGACAGAATCACAGATACGCAGTATTTT. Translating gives CASSSTDRITDTQYF.

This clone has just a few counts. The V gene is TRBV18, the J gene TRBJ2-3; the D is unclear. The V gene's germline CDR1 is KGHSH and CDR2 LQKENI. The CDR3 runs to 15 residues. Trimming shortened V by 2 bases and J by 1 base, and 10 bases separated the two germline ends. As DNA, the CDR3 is TGTGCCAGCTCACCAAGTAGTCTTGGCACAGATACGCAGTATTTT. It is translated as CASSPSSLGTDTQYF.

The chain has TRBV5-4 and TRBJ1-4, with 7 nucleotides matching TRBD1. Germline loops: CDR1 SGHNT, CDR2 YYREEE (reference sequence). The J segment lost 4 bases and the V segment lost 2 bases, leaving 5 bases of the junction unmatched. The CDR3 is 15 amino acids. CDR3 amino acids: CASSFSGQFNEKLFF. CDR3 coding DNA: TGTGCCAGCAGCTTCTCGGGACAGTTTAATGAAAAACTGTTTTTT.

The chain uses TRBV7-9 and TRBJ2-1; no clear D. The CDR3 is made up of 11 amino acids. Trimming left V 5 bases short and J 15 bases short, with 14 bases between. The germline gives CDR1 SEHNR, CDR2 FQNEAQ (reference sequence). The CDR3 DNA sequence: TGTGCCAGCAGCCCTGACACCCTCCCGTTCTTC. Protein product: CASSPDTLPFF.

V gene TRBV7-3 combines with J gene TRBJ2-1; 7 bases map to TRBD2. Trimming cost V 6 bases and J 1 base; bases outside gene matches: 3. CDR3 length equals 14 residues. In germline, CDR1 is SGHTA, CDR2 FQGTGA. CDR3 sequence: CASSLAESYNEQFF. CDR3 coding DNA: TGTGCCAGCAGTCTAGCGGAGTCCTACAATGAGCAGTTCTTC.

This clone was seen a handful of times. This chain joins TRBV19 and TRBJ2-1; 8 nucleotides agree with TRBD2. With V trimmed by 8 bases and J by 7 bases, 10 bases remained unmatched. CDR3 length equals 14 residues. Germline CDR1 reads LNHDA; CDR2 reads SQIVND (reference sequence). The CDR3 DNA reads TGTGCCAGTTCCTATCCAGCGGGAGTGAATGAGCAGTTCTTC. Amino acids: CASSYPAGVNEQFF.

This CDR3 is CASSGQGLSSGGQYF. CDR3 DNA sequence: TGTGCCAGTAGTGGACAGGGGTTATCCTCCGGCGGGCAGTACTTC. The chain uses TRBV19 and TRBJ2-7, with 9 bases fitting TRBD1. This CDR3 is 15 amino acids long. V lost 5 bases and J lost 9; bases outside the gene matches: 14. Germline lookup yields CDR1 LNHDA and CDR2 SQIVND (reference sequence). The full variable domain, rest sourced from reference TRBV19 and TRBJ2-7, is DGGITQSPKYLFRKEGQNVTLSCEQNLNHDAMYWYRQDPGQGLRLIYYSQIVNDFQKGDIAEGYSVSREKKESFPLTVTSAQKNPTAFYLCASSGQGLSSGGQYFGPGTRLTVT.

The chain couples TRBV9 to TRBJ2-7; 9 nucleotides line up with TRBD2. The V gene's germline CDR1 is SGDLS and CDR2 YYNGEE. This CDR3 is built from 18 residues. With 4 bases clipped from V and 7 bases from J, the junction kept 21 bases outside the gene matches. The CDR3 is CASSPDVGGTSSKTEQYF. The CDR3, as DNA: TGTGCCAGCAGCCCAGACGTTGGAGGGACTAGCTCGAAGACGGAGCAGTACTTC.

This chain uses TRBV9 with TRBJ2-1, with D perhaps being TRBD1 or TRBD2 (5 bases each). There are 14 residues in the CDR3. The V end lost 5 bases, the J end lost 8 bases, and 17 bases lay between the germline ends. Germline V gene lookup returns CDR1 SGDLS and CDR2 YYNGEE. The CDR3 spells CASSPIVGADEQFF. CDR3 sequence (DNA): TGTGCCAGCAGTCCTATAGTCGGGGCGGATGAGCAGTTCTTC.

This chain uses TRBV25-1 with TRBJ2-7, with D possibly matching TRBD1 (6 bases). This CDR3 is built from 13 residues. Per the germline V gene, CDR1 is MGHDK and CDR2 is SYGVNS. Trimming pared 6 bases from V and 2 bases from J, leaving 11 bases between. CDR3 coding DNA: TGTGCCAGCAGCCCAGGGGACACCTACGAGCAGTACTTC. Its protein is CASSPGDTYEQYF.

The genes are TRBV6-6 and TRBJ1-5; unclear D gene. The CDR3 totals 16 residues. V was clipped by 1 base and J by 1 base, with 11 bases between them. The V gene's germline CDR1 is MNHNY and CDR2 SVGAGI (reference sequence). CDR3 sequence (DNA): TGTGCCAGCAGTTACTGGGAGGGCCCGAGCAATCAGCCCCAGCATTTT. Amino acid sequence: CASSYWEGPSNQPQHF.

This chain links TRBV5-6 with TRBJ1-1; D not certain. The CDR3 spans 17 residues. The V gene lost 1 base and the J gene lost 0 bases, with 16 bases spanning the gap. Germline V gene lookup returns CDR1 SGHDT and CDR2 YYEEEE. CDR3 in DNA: TGTGCCAGCAGCTTGTTTGCTGCCGGACGGATGAACACTGAAGCTTTCTTT. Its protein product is CASSLFAAGRMNTEAFF.

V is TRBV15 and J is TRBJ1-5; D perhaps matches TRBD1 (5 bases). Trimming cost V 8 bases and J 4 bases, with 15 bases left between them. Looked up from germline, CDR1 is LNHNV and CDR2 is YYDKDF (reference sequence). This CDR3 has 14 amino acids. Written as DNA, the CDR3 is TGTGCCACCTCCCGGGGACTTTCTAATCAGCCCCAGCATTTT. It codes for CATSRGLSNQPQHF.

CDR3 sequence: CASSLSADNTDTQYF. CDR3 sequence (DNA): TGCGCCAGCAGCTTGTCAGCGGACAACACAGATACGCAGTATTTT. This rearrangement joins TRBV5-1 to TRBJ2-3; D may match TRBD1 or TRBD2 (5 bases each). The CDR3 contains 15 residues. V was cut by 1 base and J by 2 bases, with 11 bases left in between. Germline lookup yields CDR1 SGHRS and CDR2 YFSETQ.